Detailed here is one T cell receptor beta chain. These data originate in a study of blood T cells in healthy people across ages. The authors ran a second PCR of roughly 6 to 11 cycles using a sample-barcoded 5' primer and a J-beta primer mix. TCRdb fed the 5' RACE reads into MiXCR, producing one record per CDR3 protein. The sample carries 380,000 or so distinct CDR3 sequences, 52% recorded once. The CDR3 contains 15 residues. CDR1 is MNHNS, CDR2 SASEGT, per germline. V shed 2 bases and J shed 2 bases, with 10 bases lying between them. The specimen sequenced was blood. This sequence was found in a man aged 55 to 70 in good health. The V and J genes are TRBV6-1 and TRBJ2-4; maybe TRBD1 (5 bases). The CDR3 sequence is CASSESPGPKNIQYF. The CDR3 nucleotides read TGTGCCAGCAGTGAATCCCCAGGGCCCAAAAACATTCAGTACTTC.